A selection of T cell receptor beta chains follows, all from one sample in a study of T cells in tumors after PD-1 blockade. TCRdb's copy holds only in-frame clones and misses some; the assay was immunoSEQ multiplex PCR. The sample records about 60,000 clones, approximately 74% being singletons. Sample: PBMCs, taken after anti-PD-1 treatment. These receptors were taken from a human donor with basal cell carcinoma. CDR3s include the opening cysteine and the closing phenylalanine or tryptophan. Each record gives: clone size, V gene, D gene, J gene, CDR3 DNA, CDR3 protein. D genes are given only for firm matches. Rows may omit the clone size; those that give it use once, few, many or a size class.

NA	TRBV9	TRBD2	TRBJ2-5	TGTGCCAGCAGCGCGGGGCGGGGGATGGAGACCCAGTACTTC	CASSAGRGMETQYF
once	TRBV4-1	TRBD1	TRBJ2-7	TGCGCCAGCAGTCCGAATGAGGGACAGGGGGCGGGCGAGCAGTACTTC	CASSPNEGQGAGEQYF
NA	TRBV7-2	NA	TRBJ2-7	TGTGCCAGCAGCTTGGATGGCGGGGGCAGCTCCTACGAGCAGTACTTC	CASSLDGGGSSYEQYF
NA	TRBV13	TRBD2	TRBJ2-7	TGTGCCAGCAGCTTAGGTGGCCGGGAGGCCTACGAGCAGTACTTC	CASSLGGREAYEQYF
NA	TRBV7-2	TRBD2	TRBJ2-7	TGTGCCAGCAGACCTACGGGGGGGCTCTACGAGCAGTACTTC	CASRPTGGLYEQYF
few	TRBV5-1	NA	TRBJ2-7	TGCGCCAGCAGCTTGGCCTCGGGGACACTCGAGCAGTACTTC	CASSLASGTLEQYF
NA	TRBV15	TRBD2	TRBJ2-1	TGTGCCACCAGCAGAGGACTAGCGGGGGGGTACAATGAGCAGTTCTTC	CATSRGLAGGYNEQFF
NA	TRBV5-1	NA	TRBJ2-6	TGCGCCAGCAGCTTGGTTTCAGGGGCCGACTCTGGGGCCAACGTCCTGACTTTC	CASSLVSGADSGANVLTF
NA	TRBV6-1	NA	TRBJ1-5	TGTGCCAGCAGTTCTCTCCGGGACGCCTATCAGCCCCAGCATTTT	CASSSLRDAYQPQHF
NA	TRBV18	TRBD1	TRBJ1-1	TGTGCCAGCTCACCTGGGACAGGGCTAACTGAAGCTTTCTTT	CASSPGTGLTEAFF
NA	TRBV7-2	NA	TRBJ2-5	TGTGCCAGCACTCCAAAGAGGCAAGAGACCCAGTACTTC	CASTPKRQETQYF
NA	TRBV5-7	NA	TRBJ1-1	TGTGCCAGCAGCGTGAGCAGCGAGAGCCACACTGAAGCTTTCTTT	CASSVSSESHTEAFF
NA	TRBV7-2	NA	TRBJ2-7	TGTGCCAGCAGCCCGGAAAGGCGGGGCTCCTACGAGCAGTACTTC	CASSPERRGSYEQYF
NA	TRBV19	TRBD1	TRBJ1-2	TGTGCCAGTAGTACCTCCCCTCAGGGGGTTGCTGGCTACACCTTC	CASSTSPQGVAGYTF
NA	TRBV18	TRBD1	TRBJ1-3	TGTGCCAGCTCACCACCGAAAGGGACAGTGGGAAACACCATATATTTT	CASSPPKGTVGNTIYF
NA	TRBV7-2	TRBD2	TRBJ2-5	TGTGCCAGCAGCTTAGGTGGGGGGGGGATTAGGACCCAGTACTTC	CASSLGGGGIRTQYF
NA	TRBV7-9	NA	TRBJ1-2	TGTGCCAGCAGCTTATGGGGCTCGAGCCTCTATGGCTACACCTTC	CASSLWGSSLYGYTF
NA	TRBV11-2	TRBD2	TRBJ2-3	TGTGCCAGCAGCTATAGACTAGCGGGGGGATTATCCACAGATACGCAGTATTTT	CASSYRLAGGLSTDTQYF
once	TRBV7-8	TRBD1	TRBJ2-3	TGTGCCAGCAGGGCTCGCCGACAGGGGAGCACAGATACGCAGTATTTT	CASRARRQGSTDTQYF
NA	TRBV3-1/TRBV3-2	NA	TRBJ2-5	TGTGCCAGCAGCCAAGATGGAGGGGGGCTAAAAGAGACCCAGTACTTC	CASSQDGGGLKETQYF
NA	TRBV12-5	NA	TRBJ1-6	TGTGCTAGTGGTTTGGAAGGGGGGAATTCACCCCTCCACTTT	CASGLEGGNSPLHF
few	TRBV19	NA	TRBJ2-3	TGTGCCAGTAGCCCCTCCCGAGGCACAGATACGCAGTATTTT	CASSPSRGTDTQYF
NA	TRBV3-1/TRBV3-2	NA	TRBJ1-2	TGTGCCAGCAGCCAAGAGGGAGGTGGAGGCTTCGACTTC	CASSQEGGGGFDF
NA	TRBV27	NA	TRBJ1-5	TGTGCCAGCAGTTTAAACAGTTATAGCAATCAGCCCCAGCATTTT	CASSLNSYSNQPQHF
NA	TRBV6-1	TRBD1	TRBJ2-7	TGTGCCAGCAGTGAAGAGGACAGGTCCTCCTACGAGCAGTACTTC	CASSEEDRSSYEQYF
NA	TRBV19	TRBD2	TRBJ2-2	TGTGCCAGTATGGTAGCGGGGGGGAACACCGGGGAGCTGTTTTTT	CASMVAGGNTGELFF
NA	TRBV18	NA	TRBJ2-1	TGTGCCAGCTCACCACCGGGAATATCCTACAATGAGCAGTTCTTC	CASSPPGISYNEQFF
NA	TRBV4-1	NA	TRBJ1-1	TGCGCCAGCAGCCAACCCCCTAGCAGGATACAAGGCGAAGCTTTCTTT	CASSQPPSRIQGEAFF
NA	TRBV9	NA	TRBJ2-2	TGTGCCAGCAGCCCAAAGACATCGAACACCGGGGAGCTGTTTTTT	CASSPKTSNTGELFF
few	TRBV29-1	TRBD2	TRBJ2-1	TGCAGCGCCCCACTAGCGGGGGGTACCCATGAGCAGTTCTTC	CSAPLAGGTHEQFF
NA	TRBV6-1	TRBD2	TRBJ2-1	TGTGCCAGCAGTGGACTAGCGGGGGGCCGTTACAATGAGCAGTTCTTC	CASSGLAGGRYNEQFF
NA	TRBV19	TRBD2	TRBJ2-3	TGTGCCAGTAGTGTGGTAGCGGGGATCACAGATACGCAGTATTTT	CASSVVAGITDTQYF
medium-sized	TRBV24-1	NA	TRBJ1-5	TGTGCCACCAGTCCGTCCGAGGTCGGCAATCAGCCCCAGCATTTT	CATSPSEVGNQPQHF
NA	TRBV6-5	NA	TRBJ2-1	TGTGCCAGCAGCCGGGACCTCAGCTCCTACAATGAGCAGTTCTTC	CASSRDLSSYNEQFF
few	TRBV19	NA	TRBJ2-3	TGTGCCGCGACGTCAGGGGAAGGCACAGATACGCAGTATTTT	CAATSGEGTDTQYF
NA	TRBV18	NA	TRBJ2-7	TGTGCCAGCTCACCACAGGGGCTCACCTACGAGCAGTACTTC	CASSPQGLTYEQYF
NA	TRBV4-1	NA	TRBJ1-2	TGCGCCAGCAGCCAGGGTACAGAGACCTATGGCTACACCTTC	CASSQGTETYGYTF
NA	TRBV24-1	TRBD2	TRBJ2-7	TGTGCCACCAGTGACAGCGGGGGTCTCTCGGACGAGCAGTACTTC	CATSDSGGLSDEQYF
few	TRBV3-1/TRBV3-2	TRBD2	TRBJ2-7	TGTGCCAGCAGCCAAGTAAGCGGGGGGGCCGGCGAGCAGTACTTC	CASSQVSGGAGEQYF
NA	TRBV5-6	NA	TRBJ1-1	TGTGCCAGCAGCTTGGCGGGGCTAAGCACTGAAGCTTTCTTT	CASSLAGLSTEAFF
NA	TRBV28	TRBD1	TRBJ2-4	TGTGCCAGCAGTAGACAGGGGGCGAACTCCAAAAACATTCAGTACTTC	CASSRQGANSKNIQYF
NA	TRBV5-6	NA	TRBJ1-6	TGTGCCAGCAGTTTCTCAGGGTTGGGTTCCTATAATTCACCCCTCCACTTT	CASSFSGLGSYNSPLHF
few	TRBV5-6	NA	TRBJ1-3	TGTGCCAGCGGAGTACAGGGAAGTAGGTCTGGAAACACCATATATTTT	CASGVQGSRSGNTIYF
NA	TRBV7-2	NA	TRBJ2-5	TGTGCCAGCAGCTCAGGGTCCCCCCGAGAGACCCAGTACTTC	CASSSGSPRETQYF
NA	TRBV30	NA	TRBJ1-5	TGTGCCTGGAACATCCGGGGGGATCAGCCCCAGCATTTT	CAWNIRGDQPQHF
NA	TRBV4-1	NA	TRBJ1-1	TGCGCCAGCAGCCAAGATAGTAGATTTGAGGACCCCCTTTATACTTTCTTT	CASSQDSRFEDPLYTFF
NA	TRBV7-8	TRBD1	TRBJ2-5	TGTGCCAGCAGCCCCTATTGGGGGACAGGGGGACTAGAGACCCAGTACTTC	CASSPYWGTGGLETQYF
NA	TRBV28	TRBD1	TRBJ1-4	TGTGCCAGCAGCTTGGGGGACAGGTTGGATGAAAAACTGTTTTTT	CASSLGDRLDEKLFF
once	TRBV5-4	NA	TRBJ2-7	TGTGCCAGCAGTAACCCCGGGACCTACGAGCAGTACTTC	CASSNPGTYEQYF